This record covers a single TCR beta chain. Its specificity is not known. The CDR3 length is 12 residues. Germline CDR1 reads SGHNT; CDR2 reads YYREEE (reference sequence). With 0 bases removed from V and 5 bases from J, the gap between germline ends came to 6 bases. The data are from a study of beta chain features in type 1 diabetes. About the research overall: The study found patients and healthy donors alike in age, gender and cell yields. Examination covered around 98,000,000 sorted cells spanning all samples.

Overall study findings and caveats: A moderate, significant TCRB CDR3 shortening appeared in type 1 diabetes across four CD4+ subsets.

On average, the one heparinised blood draw given by each donor was approximately 0.12 L. A sort by CD45RO/CCR7/CD25/CD127/CD95/CD27 yielded CD4+ naive, central memory, regulatory and stem cell-like memory cells. Of the isolated RNA, all was reverse transcribed, and so the sequenced material was expressed TCRB transcripts. Data came from immunoSEQ multiplex PCR; TCRdb stores just in-frame clones and leaves some out. The repertoire consists of some 270,000 clones, with under 13% occurring once and the leading ten covering over 0.015%. This receptor was taken from a man younger than 45 with type 1 diabetes. The material sequenced was naive CD4+ T cells from blood. The rearrangement uses TRBV5-4 and TRBJ2-7; the D is unclear. Written as DNA, the CDR3 is TGTGCCAGCAGCTTGGGGCAAAACGAGCAGTACTTC. It yields the protein CASSLGQNEQYF.